The 20 T cell receptor beta chains below come from one sample, sequenced in a study of chemoradiotherapy in HPV16-positive cancers (dated by TCRdb to 2021 to 2024). The protocol used for the library was the immunoSEQ multiplex PCR assay. Drawn from immuneACCESS, this table holds only the in-frame rearrangements with V and J called that TCRdb kept. Clones are partly lost; checked studies trace under half to an unresolved V gene and leave the rest unexplained. The sample profile shows 65,000 to 80,000 clones; about nine tenths of them were found once. The top ten hold 4% to 4.5% of the sample. Sequencing used blood, obtained from a patient who underwent chemoradiotherapy. These receptors were obtained from a human donor with HPV-associated anogenital cancer.

The count of this clone is one. The rearrangement uses TRBV29-1 and TRBJ2-3, with 12 positions matching TRBD2. The CDR3 has 17 residues. V shed 4 bases, J shed 0 bases, and the junction held 8 bases outside the gene matches. Germline CDR1 SQVTM, CDR2 ANQGSEA. The CDR3 DNA reads as TGCAGCGTTGGGGCTGCTAGCGGGGGGGGAAGCACAGATACGCAGTATTTT. This sequence encodes CSVGAASGGGSTDTQYF.

This chain links TRBV27 with TRBJ2-7, with 8 bases identical to TRBD1. V was pared by 8 bases and J by 2 bases, with 5 bases of the junction left unmatched. From germline, CDR1 is MNHEY and CDR2 SMNVEV (reference sequence). The CDR3 loop spans 13 amino acids. As DNA, the CDR3 is TGTGCCAGCCGCAGGACAGGGCCCTACGAGCAGTACTTC. It translates to CASRRTGPYEQYF.

The chain has TRBV28 and TRBJ2-3; D unresolved. Trimming shortened V by 6 bases and J by 3 bases, and 7 bases separated the two germline ends. The CDR3 is made up of 12 amino acids. Germline V gene data show CDR1 as MDHEN and CDR2 as SYDVKM. CDR3 nucleotide sequence: TGTGCCAGCAGGGTTCGGACAGATACGCAGTATTTT. Its translation: CASRVRTDTQYF.

The V call is TRBV28, the J call TRBJ1-1; possibly TRBD1 for D (5 bases). CDR3 size: 14 residues. V was trimmed by 7 bases and J by 0 bases, leaving 12 bases between them. The V gene's germline CDR1 is MDHEN and CDR2 SYDVKM. The CDR3 region has the DNA TGTGCCAGCAATGACGGGGGTCTGAACACTGAAGCTTTCTTT. Translated: CASNDGGLNTEAFF. The full variable domain, its missing parts supplied by reference TRBV28 and TRBJ1-1, is DVKVTQSSRYLVKRTGEKVFLECVQDMDHENMFWYRQDPGLGLRLIYFSYDVKMKEKGDIPEGYSVSREKKERFSLILESASTNQTSMYLCASNDGGLNTEAFFGQGTRLTVV.

V is TRBV2 and J is TRBJ1-2; D not certain. Germline V gene sequence: CDR1 SNHLY, CDR2 FYNNEI. This CDR3 has 13 amino acids. With 8 bases removed from V and 4 bases from J, the gap between germline ends came to 14 bases. CDR3 DNA sequence: TGTGCCAGCTTCTTGCGGAGTTCCTATGGCTACACCTTC. As protein: CASFLRSSYGYTF.

V usage is TRBV4-1 and J usage is TRBJ1-5, with D perhaps matching TRBD1 (5 bases). The CDR3 runs 15 residues. Trimming cost V 4 bases and J 4 bases, with 14 bases left between them. Germline V gene data show CDR1 as MGHRA and CDR2 as YSYEKL. Here the CDR3 reads CASSLSHDSNQPQHF. The CDR3 nucleotides are TGCGCCAGCAGCCTCTCACATGACAGTAATCAGCCCCAGCATTTT.

As concerns this clone: Its ends do not fully match the called genes, so a read error is possible. Other DNA sequences in this sample translate to the same CDR3. The chain joins TRBV28 to TRBJ1-1; no firm D call. Germline-derived CDR1 and CDR2 are MDHEN and SYDVKM. The length of the CDR3 is 13 residues. The CDR3, as DNA: TGTGCCAGCAGTTTTCGACGGAACACCGAAGCTTTCTTT. Its translation: CASSFRRNTEAFF.

The CDR3: CATGRRERAGNTIYF. Here the CDR3 DNA reads TGTGCCACAGGTCGGAGGGAGAGGGCTGGAAACACCATATATTTT. The chain employs TRBV15 and TRBJ1-3; no definite D call. The germline V gene has CDR1 LNHNV and CDR2 YYDKDF (reference sequence). CDR3 length: 15 amino acids. V lost 9 bases, J lost 2 bases, and 17 bases lay in between.

The CDR3 is CASSRTSGRIYEQFF. DNA for the CDR3: TGTGCCAGCAGCCGGACTAGCGGGAGGATCTATGAGCAGTTCTTC. This rearrangement joins TRBV7-9 to TRBJ2-1; 14 bases map to TRBD2. Losses at the gene ends were 5 bases for V and 8 bases for J; bases not matched to a gene: 5. From germline, CDR1 is SEHNR and CDR2 FQNEAQ (reference sequence). CDR3 length equals 15 residues.

This clone was counted a single time. The chain has TRBV7-6 and TRBJ1-4; TRBD1 might be the D (5 bases). This CDR3 is built from 16 residues. Trimming stripped 2 bases from V and 5 bases from J, with 15 bases between. Germline CDR1 SGHVS, CDR2 FNYEAQ. The CDR3 sequence: CASSLSGRRRNEKLFF. CDR3 bases: TGTGCCAGCAGCTTATCGGGGCGGAGGCGCAATGAAAAACTGTTTTTT.

The rearrangement uses TRBV2 and TRBJ1-2; TRBD1 matches at 7 bases. The V gene's germline CDR1 is SNHLY and CDR2 FYNNEI. Trimming at V came to 4 bases and at J to 8 bases, leaving 13 bases not matched to a gene. This CDR3 is 15 amino acids long. CDR3 sequence: CASSVGLAGGTGYTF. The CDR3 DNA is TGTGCCAGCAGTGTCGGATTGGCAGGGGGTACCGGCTACACCTTC.

This chain links TRBV7-9 with TRBJ2-7; D is possibly TRBD1 (5 bases). V was trimmed by 3 bases and J by 2 bases, leaving 11 bases between them. Germline-derived CDR1 and CDR2 are SEHNR and FQNEAQ (reference sequence). The CDR3 has 14 residues. The CDR3 is CASSLAGSAYEQYF. The CDR3 DNA reads as TGTGCCAGCAGCTTGGCAGGGTCGGCCTACGAGCAGTACTTC. The full variable domain, with the rest looked up from reference TRBV7-9 and TRBJ2-7, is DTGVSQNPRHKITKRGQNVTFRCDPISEHNRLYWYRQTLGQGPEFLTYFQNEAQLEKSRLLSDRFSAERPKGSFSTLEIQRTEQGDSAMYLCASSLAGSAYEQYFGPGTRLTVT.

The rearrangement uses TRBV7-6 and TRBJ2-7; no reliable D call. CDR1 SGHVS and CDR2 FNYEAQ come from the germline V gene. The V and J ends lost 4 bases and 5 bases respectively, with 9 bases between them. This CDR3 is built from 12 residues. CDR3 sequence (DNA): TGTGCCAGCAGCTCCCCGAGTAACGAGCAGTACTTC. It is translated as CASSSPSNEQYF. The whole variable domain, remainder taken from reference TRBV7-6 and TRBJ2-7, is GAGVSQSPRYKVTKRGQDVALRCDPISGHVSLYWYRQALGQGPEFLTYFNYEAQQDKSGLPNDRFSAERPEGSISTLTIQRTEQRDSAMYRCASSSPSNEQYFGPGTRLTVT.

This clone occurred once. The rearrangement links TRBV6-1 to TRBJ2-7, with 7 nucleotides matching TRBD1. The CDR3 runs to 14 residues. CDR1 and CDR2 (germline): MNHNS, SASEGT. Trimming at V came to 2 bases and at J to 3 bases, leaving 4 bases not matched to a gene. The CDR3 is CASSENRGYYEQYF. The CDR3 DNA sequence: TGTGCCAGCAGTGAAAACAGGGGATACTACGAGCAGTACTTC.

The CDR3 here is CARTRTGGNQPQHF. The CDR3 coding sequence is TGTGCCAGAACTCGGACAGGGGGCAATCAGCCCCAGCATTTT. This rearrangement joins TRBV5-3 to TRBJ1-5; the match to TRBD1 covers 9 bases. TRBV5-3 is an open reading frame, and its role is uncertain. V lost 6 bases, J lost 2 bases, and 3 bases stayed unmatched. The CDR3 consists of 14 residues.

V gene TRBV12-5 combines with J gene TRBJ2-5; TRBD1 aligns across 8 bases. Germline V CDR1 and CDR2: LGHNT, FRNRAP. Trimming took 3 bases from V and 2 from J; bases not matched to a gene: 20. This CDR3 is 20 amino acids long. Written as DNA, the CDR3 is TGTGCTAGTGGTTTTGCCACATTTGCTCCCCAGGGGGCAGGGCAAGAGACCCAGTACTTC. Its protein product is CASGFATFAPQGAGQETQYF. Combining the CDR3 with reference TRBV12-5 and TRBJ2-5 gives the whole variable domain DARVTQTPRHKVTEMGQEVTMRCQPILGHNTVFWYRQTMMQGLELLAYFRNRAPLDDSGMPKDRFSAEMPDATLATLKIQPSEPRDSAVYFCASGFATFAPQGAGQETQYFGPGTRLLVL.

The V gene is TRBV4-1, the J gene TRBJ2-7; TRBD1 or TRBD2 may be the D gene (6 bases each). This CDR3 is 15 amino acids long. Germline values: CDR1 MGHRA, CDR2 YSYEKL. V dropped 10 bases and J dropped 6 bases, with 25 bases sitting between them. The CDR3 DNA is TGCGCCACCCGAGCAGTGGGGAAGGGGGACTTCGAGCAGTACTTC. Residues: CATRAVGKGDFEQYF.

The chain combines TRBV2 with TRBJ2-1; 9 bases line up with TRBD1. This CDR3 comprises 16 residues. The germline V gene has CDR1 SNHLY and CDR2 FYNNEI. The trim removed 9 bases at V and 9 bases at J, leaving 18 bases unmatched. The CDR3 bases are TGTGCCAGGACCCCGATAGGGGACAGGGTTCGCGTTGAGCAGTTCTTC. Translation: CARTPIGDRVRVEQFF. The whole variable domain, filled in from reference TRBV2 and TRBJ2-1, reads EPEVTQTPSHQVTQMGQEVILRCVPISNHLYFYWYRQILGQKVEFLVSFYNNEISEKSEIFDDQFSVERPDGSNFTLKIRSTKLEDSAMYFCARTPIGDRVRVEQFFGPGTRLTVL.

This chain connects TRBV18 to TRBJ1-2, with no clear D. This CDR3 has 14 amino acids. Trimming cost V 3 bases and J 1 base, with 9 bases left between them. Per the germline V gene, CDR1 is KGHSH and CDR2 is LQKENI. The CDR3 region is CASSPGGYNYGYTF. DNA for the CDR3: TGTGCCAGCTCACCCGGAGGTTATAACTATGGCTACACCTTC.

The chain uses TRBV9 and TRBJ1-2, with TRBD1 identical over 8 bases. Germline assignment: CDR1 SGDLS and CDR2 YYNGEE. The CDR3 is made up of 19 amino acids. Trimming at V came to 0 bases and at J to 6 bases, leaving 19 bases not matched to a gene. The CDR3 DNA reads TGTGCCAGCAGCGTAGGAGTTTACGACTACGGGACAGGTTCGAATGGCTACACCTTC. Residues: CASSVGVYDYGTGSNGYTF.